The sequence of this TCR beta chain was determined in a study of cytomegalovirus exposure and HLA in healthy donors. About the study: Approximately 190 million T cells yielded approximately 100 million unique TCR beta sequences, as an earlier analysis found. Study results and limitations: Accounts indicate the classifier identified cytomegalovirus status with strong specificity and sensitivity.

CDR1 and CDR2 from the germline V gene are MNHNS and SASEGT. Trimming at V came to 7 bases and at J to 4 bases, leaving 6 bases not matched to a gene. The CDR3 covers 15 residues. Notes on this clone: Its target is not known.

60 Vbeta and 13 Jbeta primers were used in PCR. Sequencing used immunoSEQ multiplex PCR; TCRdb keeps in-frame clones, though not all of them. The sample lists about 170,000 clones, approximately 84% seen once, with around 2.6% in the top ten. Likely unrecorded immune exposures existed in these nominally healthy donors. V usage is TRBV6-1 and J usage is TRBJ2-5; 13 nucleotides align to TRBD2. Specimen: PBMCs. The sequence was obtained from a man aged 25 to 40 in good health and CMV-seropositive. The CDR3 nucleotides read TGTGCCAGCAAGTTCGGGACTAGCGGGGCAGAGACCCAGTACTTC. As protein: CASKFGTSGAETQYF.